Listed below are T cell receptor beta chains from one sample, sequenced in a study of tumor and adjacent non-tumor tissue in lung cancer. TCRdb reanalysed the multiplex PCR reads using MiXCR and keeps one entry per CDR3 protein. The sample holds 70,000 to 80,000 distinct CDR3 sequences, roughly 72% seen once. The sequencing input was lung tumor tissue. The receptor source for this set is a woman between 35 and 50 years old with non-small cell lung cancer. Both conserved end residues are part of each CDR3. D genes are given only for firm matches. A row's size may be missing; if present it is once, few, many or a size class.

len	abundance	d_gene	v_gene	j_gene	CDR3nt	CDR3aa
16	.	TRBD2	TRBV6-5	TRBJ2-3	TGTACCAGCACCAAGACTAACGGGAGGGTCACAGATACGCAGTATTTT	CTSTKTNGRVTDTQYF
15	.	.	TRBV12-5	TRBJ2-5	TGTGCTAGTGGTCCCGGACATGGGGGTCAAGAGACCCAGTACTTC	CASGPGHGGQETQYF
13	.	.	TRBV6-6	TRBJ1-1	TGTGCCAGCAGCTTCATGGGTATCGCTGAAGCTTTCTTT	CASSFMGIAEAFF
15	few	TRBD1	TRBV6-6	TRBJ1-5	TGTGCTAGCAGGAAAACAGGGGATAACAATCAGCCCCAGCATTTT	CASRKTGDNNQPQHF
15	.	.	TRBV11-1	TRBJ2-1	TGTACCAGCAGCTTATGGGTGGTAGATTACATTGAGCAATTCTTC	CTSSLWVVDYIEQFF
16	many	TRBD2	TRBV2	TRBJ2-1	TGTGCCAGCAGCCCCGGGACTAGCGGTACCTACAATGAGCAGTTCTTC	CASSPGTSGTYNEQFF
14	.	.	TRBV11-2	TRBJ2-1	TGTGCCAGCAGGCCGTGGACAGTGTACAATGAGCAGTTCTTC	CASRPWTVYNEQFF
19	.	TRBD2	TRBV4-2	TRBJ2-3	TGTGCCAGCAGCCAAGATTACGGGAGTAGCGGGAGTGTTCCAGATACGCAGTATTTT	CASSQDYGSSGSVPDTQYF
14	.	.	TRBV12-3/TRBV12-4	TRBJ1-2	TGTGCCAACAGTTTAGTCAAGGGGACAAGTGGCTACACCTTC	CANSLVKGTSGYTF
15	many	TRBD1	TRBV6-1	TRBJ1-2	TGTGCCAGCAGTGTTTCCTCGGGGACAGGCGCCCGATACACCTTC	CASSVSSGTGARYTF
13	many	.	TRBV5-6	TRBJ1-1	TGTGCCACAAGGGGACAATTAAACACTGAAGCTTTCTTT	CATRGQLNTEAFF
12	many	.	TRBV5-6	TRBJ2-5	TGTGCCAGCACCTACGGGGGCGAGACCCAGTACTTC	CASTYGGETQYF
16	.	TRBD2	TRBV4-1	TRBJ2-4	TGCGCCAGGAGCTCCCCTGGCGGGAGGGCTACGTCTACTCAGTACTTC	CARSSPGGRATSTQYF
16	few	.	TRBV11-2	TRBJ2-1	TGTGCTAGCAGCTTAGGGCTACTTGCGGGGCGCAATGAGCAGTTCTTC	CASSLGLLAGRNEQFF
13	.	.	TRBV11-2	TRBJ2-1	TGTACCAGCAGCTTATCCGGTCTTGAGTTAGAGTTCTTC	CTSSLSGLELEFF
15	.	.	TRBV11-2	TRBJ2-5	TGTGCCAGCAGCTTAATCGACCGGATCCAAGAGACCCAGTACTTC	CASSLIDRIQETQYF
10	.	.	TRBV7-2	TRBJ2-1	TGTGCCAGCATGGGCAATGAGCAGTTCTTC	CASMGNEQFF
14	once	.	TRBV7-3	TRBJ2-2	TGTGCCAGCAGCTTAACTACTGCCACCGGGGAGCTGTTTTTT	CASSLTTATGELFF
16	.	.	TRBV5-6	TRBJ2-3	TGTGCCAGCAGCTTGGTGGGGGGGGCTGGTACAGATAAGCAGTATTTT	CASSLVGGAGTDKQYF
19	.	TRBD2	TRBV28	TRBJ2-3	TGTGCCAGCAGGGACGGGACTAGCGGGAGGGCCATAAGCACATATATGCAGTATTTT	CASRDGTSGRAISTYMQYF
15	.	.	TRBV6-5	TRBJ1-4	TGTGCCAGCAGTTACAAAACAGGAACTAATGAAAAACTGTTTTTT	CASSYKTGTNEKLFF
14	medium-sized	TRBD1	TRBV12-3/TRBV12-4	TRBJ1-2	TGTGCCAGCAGTGGGCTTGGCAGGGGGAGAGGCTACACCTTC	CASSGLGRGRGYTF
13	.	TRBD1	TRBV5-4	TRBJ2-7	TGTACCAGCAACTCCGGGACAGACTACGAGCAGTACTTC	CTSNSGTDYEQYF
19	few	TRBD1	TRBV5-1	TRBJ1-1	TGCGCCAGCAGCTTTGCAGGGGGCGGTCGCGGCGGGAAAATCACTGAAGCTTTCTTT	CASSFAGGGRGGKITEAFF
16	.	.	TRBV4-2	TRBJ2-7	TGTGTCAGCAGCCGCGGAGTCGGGATTGACTCCTACGAACAGTACTTC	CVSSRGVGIDSYEQYF
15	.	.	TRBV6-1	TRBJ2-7	TGTGCCAGCAGTGAAGGAGGGGGGGCCTCCTACGAGCAATACTTC	CASSEGGGASYEQYF
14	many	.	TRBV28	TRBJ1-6	TGTGCCAGCAGACTTGGGAGTTTAAATTCACCCCTCCACTTT	CASRLGSLNSPLHF
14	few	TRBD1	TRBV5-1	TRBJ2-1	TGCGCCAGCAGTAGGGGACAGGGGTACAATGAGCAGTTCTTC	CASSRGQGYNEQFF
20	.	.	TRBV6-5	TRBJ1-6	TGTGCCTGCAGTTACAAGGCTGGGGCTCCTACTAACTCCTATAATTCACCCCTCCACTTT	CACSYKAGAPTNSYNSPLHF
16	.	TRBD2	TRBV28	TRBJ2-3	TGTGCCAGCACCAAGGGAAGCGGGGGGCCTATAGATACGCAGTATTTT	CASTKGSGGPIDTQYF
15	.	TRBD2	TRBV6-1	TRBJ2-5	TGTGCCAGCAGTCTTTCTAGCGGGGGACAAGATACACAGTACTTC	CASSLSSGGQDTQYF
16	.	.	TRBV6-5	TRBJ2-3	TGTGTCAGTAGTCTATCAGCCCCCAGACGCCAGGATACGCAGTATTTT	CVSSLSAPRRQDTQYF
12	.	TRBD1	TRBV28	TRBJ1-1	TGTGCCAGCAGGGACAGGAAGGGTGAAACTTTCTTT	CASRDRKGETFF
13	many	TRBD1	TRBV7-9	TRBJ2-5	TGTGCCAGCAGCTTAACGACAGGGGAGACCCAGTACTTC	CASSLTTGETQYF
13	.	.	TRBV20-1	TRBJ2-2	TGCAATGCTGAGACACTAAACACCGGGGAGCTGTTCTTT	CNAETLNTGELFF